This TCR beta chain appears in the sequencing data of a study of blood T cell repertoires in COVID-19. Profiling relied on immunoSEQ multiplex PCR, and the TCRdb table lists in-frame clones only, not all of them. The sample has about 150,000 clones, roughly four fifths seen once. The CDR3 length is 14 residues. Trimming pared 0 bases from V and 10 bases from J, leaving 15 bases between. Germline loops: CDR1 SGHDN, CDR2 FVKESK. The sequencing sample was made of peripheral blood. The chain combines TRBV14 with TRBJ1-1; D is unresolved. This clonotype originated in a woman aged 60-75 years with COVID-19, enrolled during active disease. In DNA, the CDR3 is TGTGCCAGCAGCCAAGAACGCGGGTCCGAAGGAGCTTTCTTT. It encodes CASSQERGSEGAFF.